Listed here are 19 T cell receptor beta chains from one sample, sequenced in a study of blood T cells in healthy people across ages. For the second PCR, which ran for 7 to 11 cycles, a sample-barcoded 5' primer and a J-beta primer mix were used. TCRdb reprocessed the 5' RACE reads with MiXCR, giving one entry per CDR3 protein. The data show hundreds of thousands of distinct CDR3 sequences, roughly half seen once. Sequences were obtained from blood. Every receptor here comes from a woman older than 75 in good health.

There are many counts of this clonotype. The chain recombines TRBV29-1 with TRBJ2-3; maybe TRBD2 (6 bases). The germline V and J ends were trimmed by 3 bases and 4 bases, with 11 bases remaining between them. Per the germline V gene, CDR1 is SQVTM and CDR2 is ANQGSEA. The CDR3 sequence is 13 residues long. The CDR3: CSVEGTGADTQYF. The CDR3 bases are TGCAGCGTTGAGGGGACTGGCGCAGATACGCAGTATTTT.

V usage is TRBV18 and J usage is TRBJ1-5; D unresolved. V was trimmed by 6 bases and J by 1 base, leaving 10 bases between them. The germline gives CDR1 KGHSH, CDR2 LQKENI. The CDR3 is made up of 14 amino acids. The CDR3 loop is CASSVTESNQPQHF. The CDR3, as DNA: TGTGCCAGCTCTGTCACGGAGAGCAATCAGCCCCAGCATTTT.

On this clonotype: An end of the junction does not agree with germline; a read error may underlie this. The chain combines TRBV20-1 with TRBJ2-3; either TRBD1 or TRBD2 may fit D (5 bases each). Germline CDR1 is DFQATT and CDR2 is SNEGSKA (reference sequence). The CDR3 is made up of 18 amino acids. The CDR3 reads CSALGPSRGAPSTGTQYF. The CDR3 DNA reads as TGCAGTGCCTTAGGGCCTAGCCGGGGCGCCCCTAGCACAGGTACGCAGTATTTT.

The chain combines TRBV7-8 with TRBJ2-1; no clear D gene. The ends were cut back, 2 bases at V and 6 bases at J, with 8 bases in the middle. Germline values: CDR1 SGHVS, CDR2 FQNEAQ. The CDR3 totals 13 residues. CDR3 loop: CASSLRWANEQFF. As DNA, the CDR3 is TGTGCCAGCAGCTTAAGATGGGCCAATGAGCAGTTCTTC. Drawing the rest from reference TRBV7-8 and TRBJ2-1, the complete variable domain is GAGVSQSPRYKVAKRGQDVALRCDPISGHVSLFWYQQALGQGPEFLTYFQNEAQLDKSGLPSDRFFAERPEGSVSTLKIQRTQQEDSAVYLCASSLRWANEQFFGPGTRLTVL.

This clonotype was recorded a few times. The gene calls are TRBV5-1 and TRBJ1-1, with TRBD1 matching 9 bases. V trimming: 3 bases; J trimming: 6 bases; junction bases outside the gene matches: 12. This CDR3 is built from 16 residues. CDR1 and CDR2 (germline): SGHRS, YFSETQ. This CDR3 is CASSSLAGTGTSEAFF. The CDR3 nucleotides are TGCGCCAGCAGCTCCCTTGCCGGGACAGGGACTTCTGAAGCTTTCTTT.

This clonotype was found a few times. The chain links TRBV20-1 to TRBJ1-2, with a weak D call TRBD1 (5 bases). In germline, CDR1 is DFQATT, CDR2 SNEGSKA (reference sequence). The CDR3 is made up of 12 amino acids. Deletions cut 3 bases from V and 3 bases from J, with 8 bases between. CDR3 amino acids: CSARDNHYGYTF. CDR3 nucleotides: TGCAGTGCTAGGGACAACCACTATGGCTACACCTTC.

This chain joins TRBV4-1 and TRBJ1-2, with 8 bases fitting TRBD1. The CDR3 has 16 residues. With V trimmed by 0 bases and J by 5 bases, 8 bases remained unmatched. Looked up from germline, CDR1 is MGHRA and CDR2 is YSYEKL. CDR3 bases: TGCGCCAGCAGCCAAGATCTTCCAGGGGGCGCGTATGGCTACACCTTC. It specifies CASSQDLPGGAYGYTF.

The sample holds a few counts of this clonotype. The genes are TRBV2 and TRBJ1-5, with no clear D. Deletions cut 8 bases from V and 5 bases from J, with 13 bases between. The V gene's germline CDR1 is SNHLY and CDR2 FYNNEI. The CDR3 covers 13 residues. The CDR3 region is CASGASRDQPQHF. CDR3 nucleotides: TGTGCCAGCGGAGCCAGTAGAGATCAGCCCCAGCATTTT.

CDR3: CASSQGKHYNEQFF. The DNA for the CDR3 is TGTGCCAGCAGTCAAGGAAAACACTACAATGAGCAGTTCTTC. The chain recombines TRBV12-3 or TRBV12-4 with TRBJ2-1; no definite D call. The CDR3 loop spans 14 amino acids. V lost 5 bases and J 3 bases, leaving 11 bases between the germline ends.

This chain joins TRBV28 and TRBJ2-5; possibly TRBD2 for D (6 bases). Deletions cut 6 bases from V and 11 bases from J, with 22 bases between. The CDR3 sequence is 14 residues long. Germline loops: CDR1 MDHEN, CDR2 SYDVKM. CDR3 sequence (DNA): TGTGCCAGCAGAAATCTAGTGGGAGGAGGGGAGCAGTACTTC. Its protein product is CASRNLVGGGEQYF. Using reference TRBV28 and TRBJ2-5 for the parts outside the CDR3, the full variable domain is DVKVTQSSRYLVKRTGEKVFLECVQDMDHENMFWYRQDPGLGLRLIYFSYDVKMKEKGDIPEGYSVSREKKERFSLILESASTNQTSMYLCASRNLVGGGEQYFGPGTRLLVL.

V usage is TRBV2 and J usage is TRBJ1-3; D gene uncertain. The ends were cut back, 2 bases at V and 5 bases at J, with 10 bases in the middle. The germline CDR1 and CDR2 sequences are SNHLY and FYNNEI. The CDR3 is 14 residues long. The CDR3 nucleotides are TGTGCCAGCAGTGAACGGGCCGGGAGAAACACCATATATTTT. It translates to CASSERAGRNTIYF.

The chain has TRBV3-1 and TRBJ2-4; 7 nucleotides agree with TRBD1. The J call is doubtful: the DNA matches TRBJ2-7 better. CDR3 length: 14 residues. Germline V gives CDR1 LGHDT, CDR2 YNNKEL (reference sequence). This chain's CDR3 is CASSQGTGANEQYF. CDR3 nucleotide sequence: TGTGCCAGCAGCCAAGGGACAGGCGCCAACGAGCAGTACTTC.

J is TRBJ2-2 and V is TRBV5-1; D may be TRBD1 (5 bases). The CDR3 runs to 15 residues. The ends were cut back, 0 bases at V and 6 bases at J, with 12 bases in the middle. The germline CDR1 and CDR2 sequences are SGHRS and YFSETQ. The CDR3 sequence is CASSLAAGYPGELFF. The CDR3 bases are TGCGCCAGCAGCTTGGCGGCAGGGTACCCCGGGGAGCTGTTTTTT. The whole variable domain, filled in from reference TRBV5-1 and TRBJ2-2, reads KAGVTQTPRYLIKTRGQQVTLSCSPISGHRSVSWYQQTPGQGLQFLFEYFSETQRNKGNFPGRFSGRQFSNSRSEMNVSTLELGDSALYLCASSLAAGYPGELFFGEGSRLTVL.

The rearrangement joins TRBV5-1 to TRBJ2-5; D is uncertain. CDR1 is SGHRS, CDR2 YFSETQ, per germline. Trimming stripped 2 bases from V and 1 base from J, with 12 bases between. This CDR3 has 15 amino acids. CDR3 DNA: TGCGCCAGCAGCTTATCGGCTACGCGCCAAGAGACCCAGTACTTC. This translates into CASSLSATRQETQYF.

DNA for the CDR3: TGTGCCAGCAGCCGACGAGGGACGGCAATAGTAAAGAACATTCAGTACTTC. This encodes CASSRRGTAIVKNIQYF. The chain is built from TRBV9 and TRBJ2-4; D may be TRBD1 or TRBD2 (5 bases each). Trimming stripped 4 bases from V and 7 bases from J, with 24 bases between. Germline V gives CDR1 SGDLS, CDR2 YYNGEE. The CDR3 contains 17 residues.

The V gene is TRBV4-1, the J gene TRBJ2-7; unclear D gene. Germline CDR1 is MGHRA and CDR2 is YSYEKL. Trimming took 4 bases from V and 2 from J, leaving 21 bases between them. The CDR3 loop spans 17 amino acids. The CDR3 DNA sequence: TGCGCCAGCAGCCCCTACCGCTCCTCGTCTTCAACCTACGAGCAGTACTTC. Translation gives CASSPYRSSSSTYEQYF.

The sample holds many counts of this clonotype. This chain connects TRBV12-3 or TRBV12-4 to TRBJ1-4; D is possibly TRBD1 (6 bases). V lost 5 bases and J lost 5, with 15 bases in between. The CDR3 sequence is 15 residues long. The CDR3 DNA sequence: TGTGCCAGCAGTGTGGGGGCAGGCAGGAATGAAAAACTGTTTTTT. It yields the protein CASSVGAGRNEKLFF.

The table lists this clonotype with many counts. V and J are TRBV2 and TRBJ2-3, with D uncertain. The germline gives CDR1 SNHLY, CDR2 FYNNEI. V was shortened by 4 bases and J by 0 bases, with 11 bases between the two germline ends. The CDR3 is 15 residues long. In DNA form, the CDR3 reads TGTGCCAGCAGTGGGCCAGCCACTAGCACAGATACGCAGTATTTT. Its translation is CASSGPATSTDTQYF.

The sample holds one count of this clonotype. J is TRBJ2-1 and V is TRBV5-1; 7 bases agree with TRBD2. CDR1 is SGHRS, CDR2 YFSETQ, per germline. The V gene end was trimmed by 2 bases and the J gene end by 10 bases; junction bases not matched to a gene: 9. The CDR3 has 14 amino acids. The CDR3 nucleotides read TGCGCCAGCAGCTTTTCTCGAGGGGACTACGAGCAGTTCTTC. Translation: CASSFSRGDYEQFF.